This TCR beta chain was recovered during a study of T cell responses to AZD1222 COVID-19 vaccine. TCRdb keeps only in-frame clones here, not all; method: immunoSEQ multiplex PCR. The profile shows 150,000 to 200,000 clones, about nine tenths of them singletons. The CDR3 is made up of 14 amino acids. Germline V gene lookup returns CDR1 SQVTM and CDR2 ANQGSEA. Losses at the gene ends were 6 bases for V and 0 bases for J; bases not matched to a gene: 5. Study observations and caveats: Reportedly, nearly half of unique spike TCRs recognized epitopes outside B.1.351/B.1.1.7 mutations. Rises in breadth and depth of Spike-specific TCRs came after two AZD1222 doses. Baseline serostatus was positive in only a handful of AZD1222 recipients. Across the whole spike, CD4 TCRs peaked at regions 160-218 and 743-854.

In the case of this clone: The antigen is not known.

The sequences come from peripheral blood, collected on day 0 of AZD1222 vaccination. The sequence came from an adult in good health. This chain connects TRBV29-1 to TRBJ2-3; TRBD2 matches at 8 bases. The CDR3 DNA reads TGCAGCGTCGTAGCTAGCGGGAGCACAGATACGCAGTATTTT. This gives the protein CSVVASGSTDTQYF.